The sequence of this TCR beta chain was determined in a study of blood T cell repertoires in COVID-19. Study information: Some COVID-19 samples were acute and others convalescent; all came from the United States, Italy and Spain.

Authors' data handling: By means of reference gene primer amplification, nucleated cell counts were estimated. Only in-frame clones appear in the TCRdb table, and some are missing; sequencing was by immunoSEQ multiplex PCR. That table is the source of V, J and clone size, and D and trimming were worked out from the DNA. The sample contains under 250,000 clones, around four fifths of which appear only once. Germline CDR1 reads SGHVS; CDR2 reads FQNEAQ. Trimming took 5 bases from V and 7 from J; bases not matched to a gene: 6. CDR3 length equals 14 residues. This receptor was obtained from a woman in her sixties with active or convalescent COVID-19. V usage is TRBV7-8 and J usage is TRBJ2-7; TRBD2 aligns across 12 bases. Sequenced material: peripheral blood. The chain's CDR3 is CASSVTSGSGEQYF. As DNA, the CDR3 is TGTGCCAGCAGCGTGACTAGCGGGAGCGGAGAGCAGTACTTC.